This TCR beta chain came from a study of T cells in tumors after PD-1 blockade. The wider study: Patients had no prior checkpoint blockade, systemic immunosuppressants, or anti-cancer therapy within 4 weeks. Some patients also took daily vismodegib 150 mg during anti-PD-1 treatment.

Germline lookup yields CDR1 MDHEN and CDR2 SYDVKM. V was clipped by 3 bases and J by 5 bases, with 17 bases between them. This CDR3 has 16 residues. Tumor or blood genomic DNA was sequenced, with inputs of roughly 616 ng to 6,004 ng. The repertoire was sequenced with immunoSEQ multiplex PCR; TCRdb's copy has only in-frame clones and lacks some. Of roughly 50,000 clones in the sample, approximately 75% were seen once. The chain combines TRBV28 with TRBJ2-1; D gene uncertain. This clonotype was sampled from a human donor with basal cell carcinoma. This material consisted of PBMCs, taken before anti-PD-1 treatment. Here the CDR3 DNA reads TGTGCCAGCAGTTTTCGAAACTATCGGCCAAACAATGAGCAGTTCTTC. It yields the protein CASSFRNYRPNNEQFF.